This TCR beta chain was obtained from a study of regulatory T cells in long-lasting Graves disease. Background on the study: Graves' patients (newly diagnosed) had been on antithyroid drugs under 3 months.

The time point is: newly diagnosed GD, antithyroid drugs for less than 3 months. PBMC RNA was the source of the TCR library. This clonotype was detected many times. TCR beta libraries were built with iRepertoire HTBI primers and Arm-PCR of CDR3 regions. Each CDR3 protein is one row after TCRdb ran MiXCR on the multiplex PCR reads. The sample shows around 450,000 distinct CDR3 sequences, roughly 15% of them seen only once. The data were also submitted as part of a second study, on T cells in Graves' hyperthyroidism and ophthalmopathy.

The receptor was isolated from a man between 35 and 55 years old with Graves disease. Sequenced here: peripheral blood mononuclear cells (PBMCs), sampled at new diagnosis, from a patient treated with antithyroid drugs.

The CDR3 DNA sequence: TGCAGCGTTGAATTTGGTGTTTACAACACTGAAGCTTTCTTT. This codes for CSVEFGVYNTEAFF. The J gene is TRBJ1-1, the V gene TRBV29-1, with D unresolved. V was pared by 2 bases and J by 2 bases, with 12 bases between. Germline loops: CDR1 SQVTM, CDR2 ANQGSEA. The length of the CDR3 is 14 residues.